The sequence of this T cell receptor (beta chain) was determined in a study of blood T cell repertoires in COVID-19. Overall study: The cDNA or gDNA used as material had been derived from T cells, B-cell-depleted T cells, or PBMCs.

V was trimmed by 5 bases and J by 1 base, leaving 12 bases between them. Germline loops: CDR1 SNHLY, CDR2 FYNNEI. CDR3 length: 15 amino acids. Original handling: The assay estimated nucleated cells by amplifying reference gene primers. Assay used: immunoSEQ multiplex PCR; TCRdb lists only in-frame clones, some missing. The V and J calls and clone size come from that table; D and trimming were worked out from the DNA. The sample gives about 130,000 clones, about 86% of which show up once; 3% is in the top ten. This sequence joins TRBV2 and TRBJ2-1; TRBD2 is a possible D gene (5 bases). This sequence originates from a woman at least 80 years old with acute or convalescent COVID-19. Sample: peripheral blood. The CDR3 loop reads CASSLLRGSYNEQFF. The CDR3 region has the DNA TGTGCCAGCAGTTTGTTGCGAGGGTCCTACAATGAGCAGTTCTTC.